Listed below are T cell receptor beta chains from one sample, sequenced in a study of blood T cell repertoires in COVID-19. The assay was immunoSEQ multiplex PCR, and TCRdb's table has in-frame clones only and misses some. The sample carries some 260,000 clones, 70% to 90% recorded once. The sample comprised peripheral blood. The receptors were gathered from a man between 18 and 35 years old with active or convalescent COVID-19. Both conserved end residues are part of each CDR3. Each record gives: clone size, V gene, J gene, D gene, CDR3 protein, CDR3 DNA. D genes are given only for firm matches. The size entry is marked missing in some rows and otherwise reads once, few, many or a size class.

abundance: NA; v_gene: TRBV4-2; j_gene: TRBJ2-3; d_gene: TRBD2; CDR3aa: CASSQTSGRRSDTQYF; CDR3nt: TGTGCCAGCAGCCAGACTAGCGGGAGGAGGTCAGATACGCAGTATTTT
abundance: NA; v_gene: TRBV9; j_gene: TRBJ2-4; d_gene: NA; CDR3aa: CASSEGQGGPLAKNIQYF; CDR3nt: TGTGCCAGCAGCGAGGGCCAGGGTGGGCCCCTAGCCAAAAACATTCAGTACTTC
abundance: NA; v_gene: TRBV15; j_gene: TRBJ2-7; d_gene: TRBD2; CDR3aa: CATSKLAGGQGEQYF; CDR3nt: TGTGCCACCAGCAAACTAGCGGGGGGGCAGGGCGAGCAGTACTTC
abundance: NA; v_gene: TRBV19; j_gene: TRBJ1-2; d_gene: TRBD1; CDR3aa: CASTGRQGQGYTF; CDR3nt: TGTGCCAGTACAGGGAGACAGGGGCAAGGCTACACCTTC
abundance: NA; v_gene: TRBV5-4; j_gene: TRBJ1-2; d_gene: NA; CDR3aa: CASSLKPGLIYGYTF; CDR3nt: TGTGCCAGCAGCTTAAAGCCGGGACTAATCTATGGCTACACCTTC
abundance: NA; v_gene: TRBV2; j_gene: TRBJ2-7; d_gene: NA; CDR3aa: CASIRRAYEQYF; CDR3nt: TGTGCCAGTATTCGCAGGGCCTACGAGCAGTACTTC
abundance: NA; v_gene: TRBV7-2; j_gene: TRBJ1-1; d_gene: TRBD1; CDR3aa: CASSLMDRGGTEAFF; CDR3nt: TGTGCCAGCAGCTTAATGGACAGGGGTGGGACTGAAGCTTTCTTT
abundance: NA; v_gene: TRBV14; j_gene: TRBJ1-2; d_gene: NA; CDR3aa: CASSQVSDRNYGYTF; CDR3nt: TGTGCCAGCAGCCAAGTCTCAGACAGAAACTATGGCTACACCTTC
abundance: NA; v_gene: TRBV7-3; j_gene: TRBJ2-2; d_gene: TRBD2; CDR3aa: CASSLTRSGRNHGELFF; CDR3nt: TGTGCCAGCAGCTTAACACGAAGCGGGAGGAATCACGGGGAGCTGTTTTTT
abundance: NA; v_gene: TRBV9; j_gene: TRBJ1-2; d_gene: TRBD1; CDR3aa: CASSVDPQGAPYGYTF; CDR3nt: TGTGCCAGCAGCGTAGATCCCCAGGGGGCCCCCTATGGCTACACCTTC
abundance: NA; v_gene: TRBV28; j_gene: TRBJ2-3; d_gene: NA; CDR3aa: CASSRTLSGATTDTQYF; CDR3nt: TGTGCCAGCAGCCGCACCCTGTCGGGTGCGACCACAGATACGCAGTATTTT
abundance: NA; v_gene: TRBV27; j_gene: TRBJ2-3; d_gene: NA; CDR3aa: CASNGGRLARDTQYF; CDR3nt: TGTGCCAGCAACGGGGGTAGGTTAGCCCGAGATACGCAGTATTTT
abundance: NA; v_gene: TRBV9; j_gene: TRBJ2-7; d_gene: TRBD1; CDR3aa: CASSDYPGQAVEQYF; CDR3nt: TGTGCCAGCAGCGACTATCCCGGACAGGCGGTCGAGCAGTACTTC
abundance: once; v_gene: TRBV19; j_gene: TRBJ1-5; d_gene: TRBD1; CDR3aa: CASSPQQGARNQPQHF; CDR3nt: TGTGCCAGTAGTCCACAACAGGGGGCTCGCAATCAGCCCCAGCATTTT
abundance: NA; v_gene: TRBV5-4; j_gene: TRBJ2-7; d_gene: TRBD1; CDR3aa: CASSWGGQGYEQYF; CDR3nt: TGTGCCAGCAGCTGGGGAGGACAGGGCTACGAGCAGTACTTC
abundance: once; v_gene: TRBV5-1; j_gene: TRBJ1-3; d_gene: NA; CDR3aa: CASSLASELSGNTIYF; CDR3nt: TGCGCCAGCAGCTTGGCCTCGGAGCTCTCTGGAAACACCATATATTTT
abundance: NA; v_gene: TRBV9; j_gene: TRBJ2-1; d_gene: TRBD2; CDR3aa: CASSVYGLAGFNEQFF; CDR3nt: TGTGCCAGCAGCGTATATGGACTAGCGGGATTCAATGAGCAGTTCTTC
abundance: NA; v_gene: TRBV29-1; j_gene: TRBJ2-7; d_gene: TRBD2; CDR3aa: CSVTSAQAYEQYF; CDR3nt: TGCAGCGTGACTAGCGCACAAGCCTACGAGCAGTACTTC
abundance: NA; v_gene: TRBV5-6; j_gene: TRBJ2-7; d_gene: TRBD1; CDR3aa: CASSLARDRVLGEQYF; CDR3nt: TGTGCCAGCAGCTTGGCCCGGGACAGGGTCCTGGGCGAGCAGTACTTC
abundance: NA; v_gene: TRBV18; j_gene: TRBJ1-3; d_gene: TRBD1; CDR3aa: CASSQYRGLENTIYF; CDR3nt: TGTGCCAGCTCACAGTACAGGGGGCTTGAAAACACCATATATTTT
abundance: NA; v_gene: TRBV3-1/TRBV3-2; j_gene: TRBJ1-4; d_gene: TRBD1; CDR3aa: CASSQSAGGRMEKLFF; CDR3nt: TGTGCCAGCAGCCAATCCGCAGGGGGCCGAATGGAAAAACTGTTTTTT
abundance: NA; v_gene: TRBV29-1; j_gene: TRBJ1-1; d_gene: NA; CDR3aa: CSVDPHGGRRTEAFF; CDR3nt: TGCAGCGTTGACCCCCACGGCGGACGGAGGACTGAAGCTTTCTTT
abundance: NA; v_gene: TRBV10-3; j_gene: TRBJ2-7; d_gene: NA; CDR3aa: CAISDTAAYEQYF; CDR3nt: TGTGCCATCAGTGATACAGCCGCCTACGAGCAGTACTTC
abundance: NA; v_gene: TRBV19; j_gene: TRBJ2-6; d_gene: NA; CDR3aa: CASSTLPHSGANVLTF; CDR3nt: TGTGCCAGTAGTACGCTACCGCACTCTGGGGCCAACGTCCTGACTTTC
abundance: NA; v_gene: TRBV7-9; j_gene: TRBJ1-2; d_gene: TRBD1; CDR3aa: CASSLVLQRTGGNYGYTF; CDR3nt: TGTGCCAGCAGCTTAGTTCTTCAAAGGACAGGGGGTAACTATGGCTACACCTTC
abundance: NA; v_gene: TRBV5-1; j_gene: TRBJ2-1; d_gene: NA; CDR3aa: CASSSWGYPLDEQFF; CDR3nt: TGCGCCAGCAGCTCCTGGGGCTATCCTCTGGATGAGCAGTTCTTC
abundance: NA; v_gene: TRBV27; j_gene: TRBJ2-1; d_gene: TRBD2; CDR3aa: CASRGLAGVNEQFF; CDR3nt: TGTGCCAGCCGAGGACTAGCGGGAGTCAATGAGCAGTTCTTC
abundance: NA; v_gene: TRBV29-1; j_gene: TRBJ1-1; d_gene: NA; CDR3aa: CSVVNRAGTEAFF; CDR3nt: TGCAGCGTTGTGAACAGGGCGGGCACTGAAGCTTTCTTT
abundance: NA; v_gene: TRBV10-3; j_gene: TRBJ2-1; d_gene: NA; CDR3aa: CAISDSQGGLRSYEQFF; CDR3nt: TGTGCCATCAGTGACTCTCAGGGGGGCTTAAGGTCATATGAGCAGTTCTTC
abundance: NA; v_gene: TRBV11-1; j_gene: TRBJ1-5; d_gene: NA; CDR3aa: CASSLDSNNQPQHF; CDR3nt: TGTGCCAGCAGCTTAGACAGCAATAATCAGCCCCAGCATTTT
abundance: NA; v_gene: TRBV5-1; j_gene: TRBJ1-2; d_gene: NA; CDR3aa: CASSLDRAGGYTF; CDR3nt: TGCGCCAGCAGCTTGGACAGGGCAGGCGGCTACACCTTC
abundance: NA; v_gene: TRBV6-1; j_gene: TRBJ2-3; d_gene: NA; CDR3aa: CASSEAAWDFADTQYF; CDR3nt: TGTGCCAGCAGTGAAGCTGCGTGGGACTTCGCAGATACGCAGTATTTT
abundance: NA; v_gene: TRBV7-9; j_gene: TRBJ2-7; d_gene: NA; CDR3aa: CASSLRGAVEQYF; CDR3nt: TGTGCCAGCAGCTTACGGGGGGCGGTCGAGCAGTACTTC
abundance: NA; v_gene: TRBV20-1; j_gene: TRBJ1-1; d_gene: NA; CDR3aa: CSVGALEAFF; CDR3nt: TGCAGTGTGGGGGCCCTTGAAGCTTTCTTT
abundance: NA; v_gene: TRBV5-1; j_gene: TRBJ2-5; d_gene: TRBD1; CDR3aa: CASSFYTGGLETQYF; CDR3nt: TGCGCCAGCAGCTTCTACACAGGGGGCCTAGAGACCCAGTACTTC
abundance: NA; v_gene: TRBV29-1; j_gene: TRBJ2-5; d_gene: TRBD1; CDR3aa: CSVEGTGRETQYF; CDR3nt: TGCAGCGTTGAAGGGACAGGGCGAGAGACCCAGTACTTC
abundance: once; v_gene: TRBV6-5; j_gene: TRBJ1-3; d_gene: NA; CDR3aa: CASRTDGNTIYF; CDR3nt: TGTGCCAGCCGGACTGATGGAAACACCATATATTTT
abundance: NA; v_gene: TRBV19; j_gene: TRBJ2-7; d_gene: NA; CDR3aa: CASSIRAGFGYEQYF; CDR3nt: TGTGCCAGTAGTATTCGGGCAGGGTTCGGCTACGAGCAGTACTTC
abundance: NA; v_gene: TRBV11-1; j_gene: TRBJ2-7; d_gene: TRBD1; CDR3aa: CASSLTGAYEQYF; CDR3nt: TGTGCCAGCAGCTTAACAGGGGCCTACGAGCAGTACTTC
abundance: NA; v_gene: TRBV18; j_gene: TRBJ2-7; d_gene: TRBD2; CDR3aa: CASSQGGPGLAVYEQYF; CDR3nt: TGTGCCAGCTCTCAAGGCGGGCCGGGACTAGCGGTCTACGAGCAGTACTTC
abundance: NA; v_gene: TRBV5-6; j_gene: TRBJ1-1; d_gene: NA; CDR3aa: CASSLGPRGSQNTEAFF; CDR3nt: TGTGCCAGCAGCTTGGGCCCCAGGGGATCGCAGAACACTGAAGCTTTCTTT
abundance: NA; v_gene: TRBV7-7; j_gene: TRBJ2-1; d_gene: NA; CDR3aa: CASSDQRSPYNEQFF; CDR3nt: TGTGCCAGCAGCGATCAGCGGTCCCCCTACAATGAGCAGTTCTTC
abundance: NA; v_gene: TRBV12-2; j_gene: TRBJ1-6; d_gene: NA; CDR3aa: CASRAPDPGVHNSPLHF; CDR3nt: TGTGCAAGTCGCGCCCCCGACCCCGGGGTCCACAATTCACCCCTCCACTTT
abundance: NA; v_gene: TRBV27; j_gene: TRBJ1-4; d_gene: NA; CDR3aa: CASSFLSGNEKLFF; CDR3nt: TGTGCCAGCAGTTTCCTCAGCGGTAATGAAAAACTGTTTTTT
abundance: NA; v_gene: TRBV30; j_gene: TRBJ1-3; d_gene: NA; CDR3aa: CAWSVLGDTIYF; CDR3nt: TGTGCCTGGAGTGTACTAGGTGACACCATATATTTT
abundance: NA; v_gene: TRBV27; j_gene: TRBJ2-7; d_gene: TRBD1; CDR3aa: CASSHGTAYEQYF; CDR3nt: TGTGCCAGCAGTCACGGGACAGCCTACGAGCAGTACTTC
abundance: NA; v_gene: TRBV12-5; j_gene: TRBJ1-1; d_gene: NA; CDR3aa: CASGRQANTEAFF; CDR3nt: TGTGCTAGTGGCCGACAGGCGAACACTGAAGCTTTCTTT
abundance: few; v_gene: TRBV10-3; j_gene: TRBJ1-1; d_gene: NA; CDR3aa: CAAHGGRGDTEAFF; CDR3nt: TGTGCCGCTCATGGTGGTAGGGGTGACACTGAAGCTTTCTTT
abundance: NA; v_gene: TRBV7-9; j_gene: TRBJ1-4; d_gene: NA; CDR3aa: CASSLNLPGSGLFF; CDR3nt: TGTGCCAGCAGCTTAAATTTGCCAGGGTCCGGACTGTTTTTT
abundance: NA; v_gene: TRBV5-1; j_gene: TRBJ1-1; d_gene: TRBD1; CDR3aa: CASSRQGPNTEAFF; CDR3nt: TGCGCCAGCAGTCGACAGGGCCCGAACACTGAAGCTTTCTTT
abundance: NA; v_gene: TRBV5-4; j_gene: TRBJ1-6; d_gene: TRBD1; CDR3aa: CASSTEQGNSPLHF; CDR3nt: TGTGCCAGCAGCACAGAACAGGGGAATTCACCCCTCCACTTT
abundance: NA; v_gene: TRBV7-9; j_gene: TRBJ1-1; d_gene: TRBD1; CDR3aa: CASSSLRGQGSTEAFF; CDR3nt: TGTGCCAGCAGCTCACTACGCGGACAGGGAAGCACTGAAGCTTTCTTT
abundance: NA; v_gene: TRBV6-1; j_gene: TRBJ1-2; d_gene: NA; CDR3aa: CASSEGEAGSYGYTF; CDR3nt: TGTGCCAGCAGTGAAGGGGAGGCAGGGAGCTATGGCTACACCTTC
abundance: NA; v_gene: TRBV5-5; j_gene: TRBJ2-6; d_gene: TRBD1; CDR3aa: CASSLRQGAFTGANVLTF; CDR3nt: TGTGCCAGCAGCTTAAGACAGGGGGCATTTACTGGGGCCAACGTCCTGACTTTC
abundance: once; v_gene: TRBV11-2; j_gene: TRBJ1-1; d_gene: NA; CDR3aa: CASSLTQGSMNTEAFF; CDR3nt: TGTGCCAGCAGCTTAACACAGGGATCCATGAACACTGAAGCTTTCTTT